The clone carrying this TCR beta chain showed up many times. The junction departs from the called germline gene at one end, perhaps through a read error. The data were taken from a study of T cells in Graves' hyperthyroidism and ophthalmopathy. The CDR3 sequence is 15 residues long. Per the germline V gene, CDR1 is SSHAT and CDR2 is FNYEAQ (reference sequence). Amplified TCR beta CDR3 regions derived from RNA transcripts. Researchers ran a first-round RT-PCR on the TCR CDR3 using the HTBI primer set. MiXCR, applied by TCRdb to the multiplex PCR reads, yields one record per CDR3 protein. The sample holds a few hundred thousand distinct CDR3 sequences, 35% to 50% seen once.

The receptor was isolated from an adult woman with Graves' disease, either hyperthyroidism or ophthalmopathy (not recorded which). The chain recombines TRBV7-7 with TRBJ2-2, with TRBD2 matching 7 bases. The sequencing input was peripheral blood or thyroid tissue (not recorded which). The chain's CDR3 is CASSSSVGGTGELFF. In DNA, the CDR3 is TGTGCTAGCAGCTCTTCGGTGGGAGGGACCGGGGAGCTGTTTTTT.